This TCR beta chain was identified in a study of T cell responses to AZD1222 COVID-19 vaccine. Notes on the study in general: Baseline seropositives among AZD1222 recipients totaled only 5 to 7. A rise in Spike-specific TCR breadth and depth followed two AZD1222 doses.

Here immunoSEQ multiplex PCR was the method, and the copy in TCRdb shows in-frame clones only, minus some. The sample has over 150,000 clones, roughly 90% seen once. Of note for this clone: The antigen remains unidentified.

This material consisted of peripheral blood, taken on day 0 of AZD1222 vaccination. This TCR came from an adult in good health.

The CDR3 sequence: CASSPLAGGSTDTQYF. CDR3 bases: TGTGCCAGCAGCCCACTAGCGGGGGGCAGCACAGATACGCAGTATTTT. V is TRBV3-1 (or the pseudogene TRBV3-2) and J is TRBJ2-3; 12 bases line up with TRBD2. The CDR3 is 16 amino acids. The V gene's germline CDR1 is LGHDT and CDR2 YNNKEL (reference sequence). Trimming took 4 bases from V and 0 from J; bases not matched to a gene: 2.